This T cell receptor (beta chain) was sequenced for a study of blood T cell repertoires in COVID-19. Data came from immunoSEQ multiplex PCR; TCRdb stores just in-frame clones and leaves some out. The data contain 150,000 to 200,000 clones, more than 75% of them singletons. The CDR3 loop spans 17 amino acids. Germline V gives CDR1 SGHAT, CDR2 FQNNGV. The ends lost 1 base at V and 6 bases at J; junction bases unmatched: 11. Sample: PBMCs or T cells enriched from blood (not recorded which). The chain links TRBV11-2 to TRBJ2-2; TRBD2 agrees at 7 bases. This TCR derives from a woman between 45 and 65 years old who had recovered from COVID-19. CDR3 nucleotide sequence: TGTGCCAGCAGCTTAGTATTGACTAGCCGTGTCCCCGGGGAGCTGTTTTTT. Its translation is CASSLVLTSRVPGELFF.